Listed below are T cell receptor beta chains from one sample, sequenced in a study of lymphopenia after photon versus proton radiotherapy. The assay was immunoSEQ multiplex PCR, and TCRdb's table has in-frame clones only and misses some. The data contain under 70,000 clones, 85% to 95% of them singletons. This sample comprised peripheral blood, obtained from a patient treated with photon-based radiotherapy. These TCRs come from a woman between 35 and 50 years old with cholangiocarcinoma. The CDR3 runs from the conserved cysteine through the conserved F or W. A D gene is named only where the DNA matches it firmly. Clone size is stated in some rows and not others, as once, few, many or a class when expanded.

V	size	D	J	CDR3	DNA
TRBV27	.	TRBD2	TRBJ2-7	CASSLERGASYEQYF	TGTGCCAGCAGTTTGGAGCGGGGGGCCTCCTACGAGCAGTACTTC
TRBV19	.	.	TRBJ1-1	CASSYTGAGDTEAFF	TGTGCCAGTAGTTACACGGGAGCCGGGGACACTGAAGCTTTCTTT
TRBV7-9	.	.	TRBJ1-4	CASSPGRGKEKLFF	TGTGCCAGCAGCCCCGGGAGGGGGAAGGAAAAACTGTTTTTT
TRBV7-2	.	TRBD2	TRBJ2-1	CASSLTYSSGRVYNEQFF	TGTGCCAGCAGCTTAACCTATAGTAGCGGGAGGGTGTACAATGAGCAGTTCTTC
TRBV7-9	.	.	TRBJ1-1	CASSLREGGGTEAFF	TGTGCCAGCAGCTTAAGGGAGGGAGGGGGCACTGAAGCTTTCTTT
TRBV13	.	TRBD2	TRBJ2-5	CASSSSGGQETQYF	TGTGCCAGCAGCTCCAGCGGGGGCCAAGAGACCCAGTACTTC
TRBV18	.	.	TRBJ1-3	CASSHLQGVSDTIYF	TGTGCCAGCTCACACCTTCAGGGTGTTTCGGACACCATATATTTT
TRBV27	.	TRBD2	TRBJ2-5	CASRSLGGGQETQYF	TGTGCCAGCAGGTCTTTGGGCGGGGGCCAAGAGACCCAGTACTTC
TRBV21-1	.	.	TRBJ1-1	CASSKKRAGVLGANTEAFF	TGTGCCAGCAGCAAAAAGAGGGCAGGCGTCCTGGGTGCGAACACTGAAGCTTTCTTT
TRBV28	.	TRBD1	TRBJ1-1	CASSGGTARGAEAFF	TGTGCCAGCAGTGGGGGGACAGCCCGGGGCGCTGAAGCTTTCTTT
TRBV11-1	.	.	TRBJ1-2	CASEPEGNYGYTF	TGTGCCAGTGAGCCCGAGGGGAACTATGGCTACACCTTC
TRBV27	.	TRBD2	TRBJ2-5	CASSSGLAGGGETQYF	TGTGCCAGCAGTTCGGGACTAGCGGGAGGGGGGGAGACCCAGTACTTC
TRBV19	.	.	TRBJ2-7	CASSLGLVGEQYF	TGTGCCAGTAGTTTGGGACTTGTGGGCGAGCAGTACTTC
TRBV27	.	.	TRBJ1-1	CASSTQTGGTEAFF	TGTGCCAGCAGTACTCAGACGGGAGGGACTGAAGCTTTCTTT
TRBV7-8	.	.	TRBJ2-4	CASSFGGGDIQYF	TGTGCCAGCAGCTTTGGAGGAGGGGACATTCAGTACTTC
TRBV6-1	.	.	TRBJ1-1	CASRGDTEAFF	TGTGCCAGCAGAGGGGACACTGAAGCTTTCTTT
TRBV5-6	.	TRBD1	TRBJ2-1	CASSHRDRGSNEQFF	TGTGCCAGCAGCCATCGGGACAGGGGTTCGAATGAGCAGTTCTTC
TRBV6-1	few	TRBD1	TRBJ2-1	CASLPGQGNEQFF	TGTGCCAGCCTTCCGGGACAGGGGAATGAGCAGTTCTTC
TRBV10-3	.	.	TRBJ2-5	CAITRTVQETQYF	TGTGCCATCACTCGGACAGTCCAAGAGACCCAGTACTTC
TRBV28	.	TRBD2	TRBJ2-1	CASSPSTSGSFNEQFF	TGTGCCAGCAGTCCTTCTACTAGCGGGAGTTTCAATGAGCAGTTCTTC
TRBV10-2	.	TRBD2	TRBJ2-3	CASSETIAGAARGPSTDTQYF	TGCGCCAGCAGTGAGACAATAGCGGGGGCGGCGCGGGGCCCTAGCACAGATACGCAGTATTTT
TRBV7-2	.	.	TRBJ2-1	CASSLLDMVEQFF	TGTGCCAGCAGCTTACTGGATATGGTTGAGCAGTTCTTC
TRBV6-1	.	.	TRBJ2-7	CASHGGLSLEQYF	TGTGCCAGCCATGGAGGCCTGAGTCTCGAGCAGTACTTC
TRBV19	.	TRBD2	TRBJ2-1	CASSPGLAGGPSYNEQFF	TGTGCCAGTAGTCCAGGACTAGCGGGAGGGCCGAGCTACAATGAGCAGTTCTTC
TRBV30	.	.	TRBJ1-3	CAWSAGGRGNTIYF	TGTGCCTGGAGTGCCGGGGGGCGCGGAAACACCATATATTTT
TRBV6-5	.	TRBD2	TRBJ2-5	CASSTGTSAQETQYF	TGTGCCAGCAGCACCGGGACTAGCGCACAAGAGACCCAGTACTTC
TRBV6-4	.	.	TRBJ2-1	CARRNFGAYNEQFF	TGTGCCAGGAGGAATTTTGGGGCCTACAATGAGCAGTTCTTC
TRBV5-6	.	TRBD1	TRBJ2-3	CASSLMTGGFTDTQYF	TGTGCCAGCAGCTTGATGACAGGGGGTTTCACAGATACGCAGTATTTT
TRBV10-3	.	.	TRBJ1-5	CAISEAAGGMDQPQHF	TGTGCCATCAGTGAGGCGGCAGGTGGCATGGATCAGCCCCAGCATTTT
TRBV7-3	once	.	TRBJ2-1	CASSLEGLSYNEQFF	TGTGCCAGCAGCTTAGAGGGCCTAAGCTACAATGAGCAGTTCTTC
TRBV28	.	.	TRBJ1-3	CASSYERGTVASGNTIYF	TGTGCCAGCAGTTATGAGAGGGGTACGGTAGCCTCTGGAAACACCATATATTTT
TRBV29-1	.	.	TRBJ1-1	CSAIPGLQNTEAFF	TGCAGCGCAATACCGGGCCTACAAAACACTGAAGCTTTCTTT
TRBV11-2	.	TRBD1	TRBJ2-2	CASSSGQVGAGELFF	TGTGCCAGCAGCTCAGGACAGGTGGGGGCCGGGGAGCTGTTTTTT
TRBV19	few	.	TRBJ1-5	CASKGPNGNQPQHF	TGTGCCAGTAAAGGTCCTAATGGCAATCAGCCCCAGCATTTT
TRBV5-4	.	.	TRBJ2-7	CASSFDATYEQYF	TGTGCCAGCAGCTTCGACGCGACCTACGAGCAGTACTTC
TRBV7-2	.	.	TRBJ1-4	CASSGGQSNEKLFF	TGTGCCAGCAGCGGTGGACAGAGTAATGAAAAACTGTTTTTT
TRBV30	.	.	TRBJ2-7	CAWSTQGGAYEQYF	TGTGCCTGGAGTACTCAGGGCGGGGCCTACGAGCAGTACTTC
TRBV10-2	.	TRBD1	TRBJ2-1	CASRRTGGSYNEQFF	TGCGCCAGCAGGAGGACAGGGGGGTCCTACAATGAGCAGTTCTTC
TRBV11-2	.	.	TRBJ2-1	CASSLVLPGNEQFF	TGTGCCAGCAGCTTAGTGCTACCTGGCAATGAGCAGTTCTTC
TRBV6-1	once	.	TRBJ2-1	CASLTYNEQFF	TGTGCCAGCCTAACCTACAATGAGCAGTTCTTC
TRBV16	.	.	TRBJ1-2	CASSFGGEYGYTF	TGTGCCAGCAGCTTCGGGGGCGAATATGGCTACACCTTC
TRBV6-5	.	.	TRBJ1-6	CASRNAGRNSPLHF	TGTGCCAGCAGGAACGCAGGGCGAAATTCACCCCTCCACTTT
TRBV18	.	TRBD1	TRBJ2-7	CASSPGTDPYEQYF	TGTGCCAGCTCACCCGGGACAGACCCCTACGAGCAGTACTTC
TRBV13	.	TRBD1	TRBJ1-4	CASSVRGRLPEKLFF	TGTGCCAGCAGCGTGAGGGGGCGTTTGCCGGAAAAACTGTTTTTT
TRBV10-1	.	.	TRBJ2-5	CASSPLPGETQYF	TGCGCCAGCAGCCCCCTGCCGGGGGAGACCCAGTACTTC
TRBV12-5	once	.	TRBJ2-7	CASGLVAAGGRSVYEQYF	TGTGCTAGTGGTTTGGTAGCTGCTGGGGGACGCTCGGTCTACGAGCAGTACTTC
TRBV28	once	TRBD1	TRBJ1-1	CASSSTGGYTEAFF	TGTGCCAGCAGTTCCACAGGGGGCTACACTGAAGCTTTCTTT
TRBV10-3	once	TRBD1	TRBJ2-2	CATGQGGNTGELFF	TGTGCCACCGGACAGGGGGGGAACACCGGGGAGCTGTTTTTT
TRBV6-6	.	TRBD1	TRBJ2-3	CASSYYPQGRADTQYF	TGTGCCAGCAGTTACTACCCACAGGGGCGGGCAGATACGCAGTATTTT
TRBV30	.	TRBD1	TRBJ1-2	CAWSVQGLSFYGYTF	TGTGCCTGGAGTGTACAGGGGCTTTCTTTCTATGGCTACACCTTC
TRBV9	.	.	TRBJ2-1	CASSVGPEQFF	TGTGCCAGCAGCGTTGGACCTGAGCAGTTCTTC
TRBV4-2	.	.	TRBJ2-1	CASSQEGDPSGEQFF	TGTGCCAGCAGCCAAGAGGGGGATCCATCAGGCGAGCAGTTCTTC
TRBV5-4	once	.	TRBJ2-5	CASSLGGGLAIPPQYF	TGTGCCAGCAGCTTGGGAGGGGGGCTAGCTATCCCTCCCCAGTACTTC
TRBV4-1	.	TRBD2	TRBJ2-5	CASSQGLAGGLETQYF	TGCGCCAGCAGCCAAGGACTAGCGGGGGGGCTGGAGACCCAGTACTTC
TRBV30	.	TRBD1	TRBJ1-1	CAFVKDREPFDTEAFF	TGTGCCTTCGTAAAGGACAGGGAGCCCTTTGACACTGAAGCTTTCTTT
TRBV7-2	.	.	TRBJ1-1	CASSLSLDPNTEAFF	TGTGCCAGCAGCTTAAGCCTGGACCCTAACACTGAAGCTTTCTTT
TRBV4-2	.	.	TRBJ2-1	CASSQPQGSNEQFF	TGTGCCAGCAGCCAACCTCAGGGGAGCAATGAGCAGTTCTTC
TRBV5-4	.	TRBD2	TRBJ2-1	CASSPRGVNNEQFF	TGTGCCAGCAGCCCCCGGGGGGTCAACAATGAGCAGTTCTTC
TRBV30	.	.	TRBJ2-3	CAWMDGTRHTDTQYF	TGTGCCTGGATGGACGGGACTCGCCACACAGATACGCAGTATTTT
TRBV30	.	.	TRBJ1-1	CAWRYGWGNTEAFF	TGTGCCTGGAGGTACGGGTGGGGAAACACTGAAGCTTTCTTT